These 12 T cell receptor beta chains came from one sample sequenced in a study of blood T cell repertoires in COVID-19. The repertoire was sequenced with immunoSEQ multiplex PCR; TCRdb's copy has only in-frame clones and lacks some. The sample lists about 270,000 clones; more than 90% were seen once. The specimen was peripheral blood. The receptor set was obtained from a person under 35 with COVID-19, enrolled during active disease.

This rearrangement joins TRBV4-1 to TRBJ2-1; D is uncertain. Germline CDR1 and CDR2: MGHRA and YSYEKL. This CDR3 spans 12 amino acids. Trimming stripped 4 bases from V and 15 bases from J, with 16 bases between. The CDR3 DNA follows: TGCGCCAGCAGCCTTCCTAGTCTACGTCGGTTCTTC. This gives the protein CASSLPSLRRFF.

V and J are TRBV6-5 and TRBJ1-2; tentative D call: TRBD1 (6 bases). CDR1 and CDR2 (germline): MNHEY, SVGAGI. This CDR3 contains 14 residues. The V end was cut by 6 bases, the J end by 4 bases, with 15 bases between. The CDR3, as DNA: TGTGCCAGCAGCGGGGCGGGGGCGAGCTATGGCTACACCTTC. Residues: CASSGAGASYGYTF.

The genes are TRBV7-9 and TRBJ1-1; no clear D. The CDR3 runs 12 residues. Trimming shortened V by 3 bases and J by 7 bases, and 9 bases separated the two germline ends. Germline V gene sequence: CDR1 SEHNR, CDR2 FQNEAQ (reference sequence). In DNA form, the CDR3 reads TGTGCCAGCAGCTTGTCCGAGGTTGAAGCTTTCTTT. Translated: CASSLSEVEAFF. Drawing the rest from reference TRBV7-9 and TRBJ1-1, the complete variable domain is DTGVSQNPRHKITKRGQNVTFRCDPISEHNRLYWYRQTLGQGPEFLTYFQNEAQLEKSRLLSDRFSAERPKGSFSTLEIQRTEQGDSAMYLCASSLSEVEAFFGQGTRLTVV.

There are a few counts of this clone. V and J are TRBV6-5 and TRBJ1-1, with D perhaps matching TRBD1 (5 bases). CDR1 MNHEY and CDR2 SVGAGI come from the germline V gene. Trimming shortened V by 2 bases and J by 5 bases, and 18 bases separated the two germline ends. There are 16 residues in the CDR3. The CDR3 DNA is TGTGCCAGCAGTTACCGGTCAGGGTACCTGGGTACTGAAGCTTTCTTT. This encodes CASSYRSGYLGTEAFF.

The V and J genes are TRBV6-5 and TRBJ1-5; D is ambiguous. The CDR3 length is 14 residues. V was cut by 3 bases and J by 6 bases, with 12 bases left in between. CDR1 MNHEY and CDR2 SVGAGI come from the germline V gene. Here the CDR3 DNA reads TGTGCCAGCAGTTATAGAGAGGCGAGTCAGCCCCAGCATTTT. Protein: CASSYREASQPQHF.

This chain joins TRBV6-2 or TRBV6-3 and TRBJ2-1; D perhaps matches TRBD2 (5 bases). V was shortened by 5 bases and J by 1 base, with 12 bases between the two germline ends. The CDR3 spans 15 residues. CDR1 is MNHEY, CDR2 SVGEGT, per germline. CDR3 residues: CASSNGRGSYNEQFF. The CDR3 DNA follows: TGTGCCAGCAGTAACGGTCGGGGATCCTACAATGAGCAGTTCTTC.

This clone has a single count. The chain couples TRBV19 to TRBJ2-2, with TRBD2 matching 10 bases. CDR3 length: 13 amino acids. Germline CDR1 LNHDA, CDR2 SQIVND (reference sequence). After removal of 7 bases from V and 6 bases from J, the junction contained 2 bases not matched to a gene. The CDR3 DNA follows: TGTGCCAGTACCCTAGCGGGAGCCGGGGAGCTGTTTTTT. Its translation is CASTLAGAGELFF. The variable domain in full, completed from reference TRBV19 and TRBJ2-2, reads DGGITQSPKYLFRKEGQNVTLSCEQNLNHDAMYWYRQDPGQGLRLIYYSQIVNDFQKGDIAEGYSVSREKKESFPLTVTSAQKNPTAFYLCASTLAGAGELFFGEGSRLTVL.

This chain uses TRBV3-1 (or the pseudogene TRBV3-2) with TRBJ2-7; weak D call: TRBD1 (6 bases). CDR1 and CDR2 (germline): LGHDT, YNNKEL (reference sequence). V was shortened by 0 bases and J by 0 bases, with 12 bases between the two germline ends. The CDR3 covers 16 residues. The CDR3 bases are TGTGCCAGCAGCCAAGAAGGCAGGGGTCTCTCCTACGAGCAGTACTTC. It translates to CASSQEGRGLSYEQYF.

The chain uses TRBV7-3 and TRBJ1-6; tentative D call: TRBD1 (5 bases). The length of the CDR3 is 17 residues. Germline CDR1 and CDR2: SGHTA and FQGTGA. V was clipped by 3 bases and J by 8 bases, with 20 bases between them. The CDR3: CASSLGGWVTLDSPLHF. The CDR3 DNA reads TGTGCCAGCAGCTTGGGGGGATGGGTCACTTTGGATTCACCCCTCCACTTT.

The J gene is TRBJ1-2, the V gene TRBV7-9, with TRBD1 identical over 8 bases. This CDR3 has 16 residues. In germline, CDR1 is SEHNR, CDR2 FQNEAQ (reference sequence). V lost 5 bases and J lost 3; bases outside the gene matches: 11. The CDR3 region has the DNA TGTGCCAGCAGCACCCTGACAGGGGTTGACGACTATGGCTACACCTTC. It yields the protein CASSTLTGVDDYGYTF. The full variable domain, completed using reference TRBV7-9 and TRBJ1-2, is DTGVSQNPRHKITKRGQNVTFRCDPISEHNRLYWYRQTLGQGPEFLTYFQNEAQLEKSRLLSDRFSAERPKGSFSTLEIQRTEQGDSAMYLCASSTLTGVDDYGYTFGSGTRLTVV.

J is TRBJ2-4 and V is TRBV5-1, with D perhaps matching TRBD1 (6 bases). This CDR3 contains 13 residues. Trimming removed 4 bases at V and 4 bases at J, with 9 bases between. In germline, CDR1 is SGHRS, CDR2 YFSETQ. CDR3 in amino acids: CASSPGTKNIQYF. CDR3 bases: TGCGCCAGCAGCCCCGGGACAAAAAACATTCAGTACTTC.

V and J are TRBV4-3 and TRBJ1-3; the D gene is possibly TRBD1 (5 bases). Trimming took off 0 bases at V and 5 bases at J, with 17 bases between the two ends. The CDR3 consists of 17 residues. In germline, CDR1 is LGHNA, CDR2 YSLEER. DNA for the CDR3: TGCGCCAGCAGCCAAGATCTGGGGGGACGCGGAAGAAACACCATATATTTT. This codes for CASSQDLGGRGRNTIYF.